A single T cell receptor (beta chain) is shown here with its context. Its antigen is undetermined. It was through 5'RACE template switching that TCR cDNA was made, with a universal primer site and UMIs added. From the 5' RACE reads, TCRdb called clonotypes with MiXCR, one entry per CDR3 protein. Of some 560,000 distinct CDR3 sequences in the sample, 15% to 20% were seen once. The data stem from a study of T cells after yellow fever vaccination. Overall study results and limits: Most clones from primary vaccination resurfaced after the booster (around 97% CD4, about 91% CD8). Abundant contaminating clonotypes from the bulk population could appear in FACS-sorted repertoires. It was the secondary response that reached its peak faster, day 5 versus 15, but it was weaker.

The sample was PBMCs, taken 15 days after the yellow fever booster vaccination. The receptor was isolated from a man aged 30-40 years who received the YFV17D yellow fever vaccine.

CDR3 region: CASGPPIYNEQFF. The CDR3 DNA reads as TGTGCTAGTGGTCCCCCAATCTACAATGAGCAGTTCTTC. V is TRBV12-5 and J is TRBJ2-1; no definite D call. Germline loops: CDR1 LGHNT, CDR2 FRNRAP. This CDR3 spans 13 amino acids. V lost 5 bases and J 3 bases, leaving 8 bases between the germline ends.